This T cell receptor beta chain was obtained from a study of blood T cell repertoires in COVID-19. Cohort assignment relied on participant-reported clinical history. All recovered Cohort 3 donors got two negative PCRs, got clearance, or saw symptom resolution. Germline CDR1 and CDR2: SGHTA and FQGNSA. With V trimmed by 5 bases and J by 4 bases, 2 bases remained unmatched. This CDR3 region has 12 residues. TCRdb keeps only in-frame clones here, not all; method: immunoSEQ multiplex PCR. The sample contains roughly 160,000 clones, roughly 88% of which appear only once. Specimen: PBMCs or T cells enriched from blood (not recorded which). This receptor was taken from a woman aged 60 to 75 who had recovered from COVID-19. The chain couples TRBV7-2 to TRBJ2-7; 7 positions match TRBD1. The chain's CDR3 is CASSEQGYEQYF. The CDR3 DNA reads as TGTGCCAGCAGCGAACAGGGGTACGAGCAGTACTTC.